The present entry profiles one TCR beta chain with its context. The germline V and J ends were trimmed by 1 base and 5 bases, with 8 bases remaining between them. This CDR3 region has 12 residues. The germline gives CDR1 SQVTM, CDR2 ANQGSEA. Per the original data handling: From reference gene primer amplification, estimates of nucleated cell counts were derived. Measured with immunoSEQ multiplex PCR; TCRdb has only the in-frame clones, and not every one. V and J calls and clone size come straight from that table; D and trimming were deduced from the DNA. Of approximately 350,000 clones detected, over 75% appear once; the ten largest clones hold around 3%. The record originates from a study of blood T cell repertoires in COVID-19. Looking at the study overall: Samples of COVID-19 (acute and convalescent) were obtained from the United States, Italy and Spain. Sources were T cells, B-cell-depleted T cells, or PBMCs; the material itself was cDNA or gDNA.

The sample comprised PBMCs or T cells enriched from blood (not recorded which). This TCR derives from a woman in her twenties or thirties who had recovered from COVID-19. The chain recombines TRBV29-1 with TRBJ1-2; D call uncertain. This chain's CDR3 is CSVEGGKYGYTF. CDR3 coding DNA: TGCAGCGTTGAAGGAGGAAAATATGGCTACACCTTC.